A single sample gave rise to the 25 T cell receptor beta chains below, sequenced in a study of response to subunit inactivated influenza vaccine (dated by TCRdb to 2017 to 2018). To prepare the library, RT-PCR was applied. For sequencing, an Illumina HiSeq 2500 was employed. TCRdb reanalyzed the raw reads on its own, using fastp at Q25 for trimming and MiXCR for clone calling, and kept in-frame beta chains. Here each entry gathers all rows of one CDR3 protein and keeps the most common genes and DNA. This sample holds roughly 500,000 distinct CDR3 sequences; roughly 23% were observed only once. The ten largest make up approximately 2% of the sample. The specimen was CD4+ T cells sorted from PBMCs, collected roughly 5 days after vaccination. The receptors stem from a man in his forties or fifties who received an inactivated influenza vaccine. Donor details come from another sample of the same person, matched by shared clones.

This clonotype has more than one count but fewer than ten. The rearrangement links TRBV5-1 to TRBJ1-1, with 7 bases matching TRBD1. V shed 0 bases and J 1 base; nucleotides not matched to a gene: 3. CDR3 length equals 15 residues. Germline V gives CDR1 SGHRS, CDR2 YFSETQ. The CDR3 nucleotides read TGCGCCAGCAGCTTGGCCAACAGGGGGAACACTGAAGCTTTCTTT. Translating it yields CASSLANRGNTEAFF.

The rearrangement links TRBV7-9 to TRBJ1-1; 7 bases agree with TRBD1. The CDR3 covers 12 residues. Per the germline V gene, CDR1 is SEHNR and CDR2 is FQNEAQ (reference sequence). V shed 9 bases, J shed 1 base, and the junction held 2 bases outside the gene matches. The CDR3 is CARHRGNTEAFF. The DNA for the CDR3 is TGTGCCAGGCACAGGGGGAACACTGAAGCTTTCTTT.

J is TRBJ2-5 and V is TRBV10-3; possibly TRBD1 or TRBD2 for D (5 bases each). The germline gives CDR1 ENHRY, CDR2 SYGVKD. The V and J ends lost 1 base and 2 bases respectively, with 20 bases between them. The CDR3 is 18 amino acids. As DNA, the CDR3 is TGTGCCATCAGTGAGTTGGGGATGAGAGGGGCCCTACAAGAGACCCAGTACTTC. Protein product: CAISELGMRGALQETQYF.

The chain couples TRBV28 to TRBJ2-1; tentatively, D is TRBD2 (6 bases). Germline lookup yields CDR1 MDHEN and CDR2 SYDVKM. The CDR3 is 17 residues long. Trimming cost V 6 bases and J 1 base, with 19 bases left between them. In nucleotides, the CDR3 is TGTGCCAGCAGGGGATCCGGGGTAGCGGAGTCCTACAATGAGCAGTTCTTC. Protein sequence: CASRGSGVAESYNEQFF.

This clonotype has more than one count but fewer than ten. The genes are TRBV6-2 or TRBV6-3 and TRBJ2-1; D is unclear. V gave up 5 bases and J gave up 15 bases, with 17 bases separating them. The CDR3 is made up of 12 amino acids. Germline CDR1 MNHEY, CDR2 SVGEGT. For the CDR3, the DNA is TGTGCCAGCAGTACGTATTACAGTGATCCGTTCTTC. It yields the protein CASSTYYSDPFF.

The chain is built from TRBV5-1 and TRBJ2-5, with D tentatively TRBD1 or TRBD2 (6 bases each). The CDR3 is 16 amino acids. Trimming shortened V by 4 bases and J by 4 bases, and 20 bases separated the two germline ends. Germline V lookup: CDR1 SGHRS, CDR2 YFSETQ. The CDR3 DNA follows: TGCGCCAGCAGCCCTGGCACTAGAGGGGGAGGAGAGACCCAGTACTTC. Amino acids: CASSPGTRGGGETQYF.

The rearrangement uses TRBV7-9 and TRBJ2-1; D uncertain. This CDR3 comprises 14 residues. Between the trimmed V and J ends, which lost 5 bases and 3 bases, there was a span of 11 bases. From germline, CDR1 is SEHNR and CDR2 FQNEAQ (reference sequence). In DNA, the CDR3 is TGTGCCAGCAGCATGGGCCACCTCTACAATGAGCAGTTCTTC. This gives the protein CASSMGHLYNEQFF.

V usage is TRBV3-1 and J usage is TRBJ1-6; 7 positions agree with TRBD1. Germline V gene sequence: CDR1 LGHDT, CDR2 YNNKEL (reference sequence). The CDR3 spans 16 residues. Trimming removed 4 bases from V and 4 bases from J; junction bases left unmatched: 7. The CDR3 DNA reads TGTGCCAGCAGCCCGTGGGACAGTTTTTATAATTCACCCCTCCACTTT. Amino acid sequence: CASSPWDSFYNSPLHF. The full variable domain, completed using reference TRBV3-1 and TRBJ1-6, is DTAVSQTPKYLVTQMGNDKSIKCEQNLGHDTMYWYKQDSKKFLKIMFSYNNKELIINETVPNRFSPKSPDKAHLNLHINSLELGDSAVYFCASSPWDSFYNSPLHFGNGTRLTVT.

This chain joins TRBV28 and TRBJ2-5; weak D call: TRBD2 (5 bases). V was cut by 2 bases and J by 5 bases, with 15 bases left in between. Germline lookup yields CDR1 MDHEN and CDR2 SYDVKM. The CDR3 covers 15 residues. Here the CDR3 reads CASSLSGEGAETQYF. Here the CDR3 DNA reads TGTGCCAGCAGTTTAAGCGGAGAGGGCGCGGAGACCCAGTACTTC.

The rearrangement uses TRBV29-1 and TRBJ2-1, with D unresolved. From germline, CDR1 is SQVTM and CDR2 ANQGSEA. The CDR3 has 12 residues. The V end was cut by 7 bases, the J end by 6 bases, with 13 bases between. CDR3 amino acids: CSDLTLGNEQFF. CDR3 DNA: TGCAGCGACCTTACTTTAGGCAATGAGCAGTTCTTC.

The genes are TRBV7-2 and TRBJ2-3, with 9 bases matching TRBD2. CDR1 and CDR2 (germline): SGHTA, FQGNSA. Germline trimming cut 2 bases from V and 2 bases from J; bases unmatched to any gene: 2. This CDR3 spans 15 amino acids. The CDR3 DNA follows: TGTGCCAGCAGCTTATCTAGCGGGATCACAGATACGCAGTATTTT. The encoded protein is CASSLSSGITDTQYF.

The gene calls are TRBV7-8 and TRBJ2-4; the D gene is possibly TRBD1 (5 bases). Germline assignment: CDR1 SGHVS and CDR2 FQNEAQ. This CDR3 has 13 residues. Trimming left V 2 bases short and J 6 bases short, with 8 bases between. The CDR3 spells CASSLYDRNIQYF. The DNA for the CDR3 is TGTGCCAGCAGCTTATATGACAGAAACATTCAGTACTTC.

This clonotype was observed at least ten times. CDR3 loop: CASSLLRTGGSTDTQYF. CDR3 nucleotide sequence: TGTGCCAGCAGCCTCCTTCGGACAGGGGGGAGCACAGATACGCAGTATTTT. The rearrangement links TRBV7-8 to TRBJ2-3, with 10 bases identical to TRBD1. Germline trimming cut 5 bases from V and 0 bases from J; bases unmatched to any gene: 8. CDR1 SGHVS and CDR2 FQNEAQ come from the germline V gene. This CDR3 contains 17 residues.

This chain joins TRBV7-3 and TRBJ2-3; tentative D call: TRBD2 (6 bases). The germline V and J ends were trimmed by 7 bases and 4 bases, with 15 bases remaining between them. Germline loops: CDR1 SGHTA, CDR2 FQGTGA. This CDR3 has 14 residues. In DNA, the CDR3 is TGTGCCAGCACTCATCCGCGGGGTTCAGATACGCAGTATTTT. This gives the protein CASTHPRGSDTQYF.

CDR3 amino acids: CASSDFNSPLHF. The CDR3 DNA reads as TGTGCCAGCAGTGACTTTAATTCACCCCTCCACTTT. V is TRBV6-6 and J is TRBJ1-6; no reliable D call. V was shortened by 5 bases and J by 6 bases, with 5 bases between the two germline ends. This CDR3 is built from 12 residues. In germline, CDR1 is MNHNY, CDR2 SVGAGI (reference sequence).

The sample holds a few counts of this clonotype. The chain has TRBV28 and TRBJ2-3; 9 bases fit TRBD1. Per germline, CDR1 MDHEN and CDR2 SYDVKM. With V trimmed by 2 bases and J by 1 base, 4 bases remained unmatched. The CDR3 has 16 amino acids. The CDR3 nucleotides read TGTGCCAGCAGTTTACGGACAGGGGCCGGCACAGATACGCAGTATTTT. Translated: CASSLRTGAGTDTQYF.

This clonotype was counted between two and nine times. The chain combines TRBV7-9 with TRBJ2-3; D possibly matches TRBD1 or TRBD2 (6 bases each). The CDR3 spans 14 residues. Deletions cut 3 bases from V and 4 bases from J, with 11 bases between. Germline CDR1 SEHNR, CDR2 FQNEAQ (reference sequence). This chain's CDR3 is CASSLAGTSDTQYF. The CDR3 nucleotides read TGTGCCAGCAGCTTGGCGGGGACATCAGATACGCAGTATTTT.

The chain employs TRBV7-9 and TRBJ2-2, with 7 positions matching TRBD1. With 1 base clipped from V and 6 bases from J, the junction kept 8 bases outside the gene matches. The CDR3 length is 16 residues. Germline assignment: CDR1 SEHNR and CDR2 FQNEAQ (reference sequence). The CDR3 spells CASSLGGGVGSGELFF. Here the CDR3 DNA reads TGTGCCAGCAGCTTAGGAGGGGGCGTAGGATCCGGGGAGCTGTTTTTT.

This clonotype has at least ten counts. The chain uses TRBV5-1 and TRBJ1-2, with 11 bases that match TRBD1. The V gene's germline CDR1 is SGHRS and CDR2 YFSETQ. The CDR3 covers 15 residues. Unmatched junction bases numbered 8, after V lost 6 bases and J lost 4 bases. CDR3 sequence (DNA): TGCGCCAGCACCTTAAGGACAGGGGGCGCCTATGGCTACACCTTC. This sequence encodes CASTLRTGGAYGYTF.

This clonotype occurred a few times. V is TRBV2 and J is TRBJ2-1; a weak D match, TRBD1 (5 bases). Looked up from germline, CDR1 is SNHLY and CDR2 is FYNNEI. Between the trimmed V and J ends, which lost 4 bases and 6 bases, there was a span of 13 bases. This CDR3 spans 14 amino acids. The CDR3 is CASSVQGGVNEQFF. The CDR3 bases are TGTGCCAGCAGTGTTCAGGGTGGGGTCAATGAGCAGTTCTTC.

J is TRBJ2-1 and V is TRBV7-3; TRBD1 matches at 8 bases. J was trimmed by 10 bases and V by 6 bases; bases with no gene match: 8. The CDR3 is made up of 13 amino acids. CDR1 and CDR2 (germline): SGHTA, FQGTGA. DNA for the CDR3: TGTGCCAGCAGATTGACAGGGGTAGGGGAGCAGTTCTTC. The encoded protein is CASRLTGVGEQFF.

In its sample, this clonotype was seen many times. The chain employs TRBV6-5 and TRBJ2-3; no firm D call. Trimming pared 4 bases from V and 0 bases from J, leaving 20 bases between. CDR3 length equals 18 residues. From germline, CDR1 is MNHEY and CDR2 SVGAGI. The CDR3 DNA sequence: TGTGCCAGCAGTTCATTGTGGAGTCGGCGCACTAGCACAGATACGCAGTATTTT. Protein: CASSSLWSRRTSTDTQYF.

The chain joins TRBV12-3 or TRBV12-4 to TRBJ2-7; TRBD1 matches 8 bases. Trimming cost V 6 bases and J 2 bases; bases outside gene matches: 0. The CDR3 spans 12 residues. This CDR3 reads CASRQGAYEQYF. The CDR3 region has the DNA TGTGCCAGCAGACAGGGGGCCTACGAGCAGTACTTC.

The chain employs TRBV20-1 and TRBJ2-1, with 10 bases identical to TRBD1. The germline V gene has CDR1 DFQATT and CDR2 SNEGSKA (reference sequence). CDR3 length equals 15 residues. V shed 2 bases and J 3 bases; nucleotides not matched to a gene: 4. Written as DNA, the CDR3 is TGCAGTGCTAGAAAAGGGACAGGGGTCTACAATGAGCAGTTCTTC. Encoded protein: CSARKGTGVYNEQFF.

The CDR3 region is CASAKREGADTQYF. The CDR3 coding sequence is TGTGCCAGCGCAAAGCGGGAGGGAGCAGATACGCAGTATTTT. The V gene is TRBV7-2, the J gene TRBJ2-3; 10 bases match TRBD2. V lost 8 bases and J lost 4; bases outside the gene matches: 6. The length of the CDR3 is 14 residues. Per germline, CDR1 SGHTA and CDR2 FQGNSA.